This TCR beta chain was sequenced in a study of technical replicates of blood from a few donors. The CDR3 is made up of 15 amino acids. Germline CDR1 MGHRA, CDR2 YSYEKL. The ends lost 7 bases at V and 2 bases at J; junction bases unmatched: 4. The method was immunoSEQ multiplex PCR; TCRdb's version includes in-frame clones alone and lacks a portion of them. The sample carries around 67,000 clones, just under 97% recorded once. The sequencing sample was made of T cells isolated from PBMCs. J is TRBJ2-6 and V is TRBV4-1; 8 bases match TRBD1. This TCR came from a human donor in good health. CDR3 amino acids: CASTSTGAGANVLTF. In DNA, the CDR3 is TGCGCCAGCACATCGACAGGGGCTGGGGCCAACGTCCTGACTTTC.